The 12 T cell receptor beta chains listed next were all sequenced from one sample in a study of OX40 agonist ivuxolimab in advanced cancers. Here immunoSEQ multiplex PCR was the method, and the copy in TCRdb shows in-frame clones only, minus some. The sample has around 40,000 clones; roughly 78% are singletons. Material: CD4+ or CD8+ T cells sorted from blood, obtained in a trial of the OX40 agonist ivuxolimab. The origin of the receptors is an adult with an advanced solid tumor such as melanoma, head and neck, liver or kidney cancer.

V is TRBV7-2 and J is TRBJ1-4, with D uncertain. Trimming pared 5 bases from V and 8 bases from J, leaving 21 bases between. The germline CDR1 and CDR2 sequences are SGHTA and FQGNSA. This CDR3 contains 16 residues. CDR3 sequence: CASSASGLAGREKLFF. The CDR3 DNA reads as TGTGCCAGCAGCGCTAGCGGGCTGGCTGGGAGGGAAAAACTGTTTTTT.

This chain connects TRBV6-5 to TRBJ1-4; D ambiguous. The ends were cut back, 6 bases at V and 8 bases at J, with 13 bases in the middle. CDR1 and CDR2 from the germline V gene are MNHEY and SVGAGI. This CDR3 spans 13 amino acids. As DNA, the CDR3 is TGTGCCAGCAGACAGCAGAAAGGGGAAAAACTGTTTTTT. Protein sequence: CASRQQKGEKLFF.

DNA of the CDR3: TGTGCCAGCAGCTTTAGAGGGGGAGGCGGCACAGATACGCAGTATTTT. It is translated as CASSFRGGGGTDTQYF. V gene TRBV11-3 combines with J gene TRBJ2-3; D assignment may be TRBD1 or TRBD2 (6 bases each). The CDR3 length is 16 residues. Trimming left V 3 bases short and J 1 base short, with 14 bases between. Germline values: CDR1 SGHNT, CDR2 YENEEA.

The chain recombines TRBV7-3 with TRBJ2-3, with D perhaps TRBD1 (5 bases). The CDR3 covers 12 residues. Deletions cut 5 bases from V and 6 bases from J, with 9 bases between. Germline V lookup: CDR1 SGHTA, CDR2 FQGTGA. The CDR3 DNA reads as TGTGCCAGCAGCCGACAGTCCGATACGCAGTATTTT. Translation: CASSRQSDTQYF.

The rearrangement uses TRBV14 and TRBJ2-3, with TRBD2 matching 8 bases. After removal of 0 bases from V and 5 bases from J, the junction contained 10 bases not matched to a gene. This CDR3 comprises 17 residues. CDR1 is SGHDN, CDR2 FVKESK, per germline. CDR3 sequence reads: CASSQDFPGGPLDTQYF. CDR3 bases: TGTGCCAGCAGCCAAGATTTTCCGGGAGGGCCTTTAGATACGCAGTATTTT.

V usage is TRBV27 and J usage is TRBJ1-6, with 7 nucleotides matching TRBD1. The V and J ends lost 5 bases and 0 bases, in that order; junction bases with no gene match: 16. Germline assignment: CDR1 MNHEY and CDR2 SMNVEV (reference sequence). The CDR3 consists of 20 residues. CDR3 coding DNA: TGTGCCAGCAGTCCAACCCTAGGCAGGGGGTTATTCTCCTATAATTCACCCCTCCACTTT. It yields the protein CASSPTLGRGLFSYNSPLHF.

The gene calls are TRBV14 and TRBJ2-3; 9 bases line up with TRBD2. CDR1 is SGHDN, CDR2 FVKESK, per germline. The length of the CDR3 is 15 residues. J was trimmed by 6 bases and V by 4 bases; bases with no gene match: 8. CDR3 DNA sequence: TGTGCCAGCAGCCTTAGCGGGAGCGGTTATGATACGCAGTATTTT. It specifies CASSLSGSGYDTQYF.

In the case of this clone: Other DNA sequences in this sample translate to the same CDR3. The chain joins TRBV7-3 to TRBJ2-3, with D possibly matching TRBD1 (6 bases). The V and J ends lost 6 bases and 2 bases respectively, with 12 bases between them. Germline V gene data show CDR1 as SGHTA and CDR2 as FQGTGA. This CDR3 is built from 14 residues. The CDR3: CASSRGQSTDTQYF. The CDR3 DNA reads TGTGCCAGCAGTCGCGGACAGTCCACAGATACGCAGTATTTT. Supplemented by reference TRBV7-3 and TRBJ2-3, the full variable domain reads GAGVSQTPSNKVTEKGKYVELRCDPISGHTALYWYRQSLGQGPEFLIYFQGTGAADDSGLPNDRFFAVRPEGSVSTLKIQRTERGDSAVYLCASSRGQSTDTQYFGPGTRLTVL.

V and J are TRBV30 and TRBJ1-2, with D uncertain. Germline V gives CDR1 GTSNPN, CDR2 SVGIG (reference sequence). The CDR3 totals 15 residues. V lost 3 bases and J 0 bases, leaving 14 bases between the germline ends. CDR3 coding DNA: TGTGCCTGGAGGTCAGGACGCCGAGCTAACTATGGCTACACCTTC. This sequence encodes CAWRSGRRANYGYTF.

V gene TRBV2 combines with J gene TRBJ2-5, with D perhaps assigned TRBD1 or TRBD2 (5 bases each). The germline gives CDR1 SNHLY, CDR2 FYNNEI. V lost 5 bases and J 2 bases, leaving 12 bases between the germline ends. The CDR3 spans 14 residues. This chain's CDR3 is CASSLGRGQETQYF. For the CDR3, the DNA is TGTGCCAGCAGTCTGGGACGAGGGCAAGAGACCCAGTACTTC.

The genes are TRBV27 and TRBJ2-7, with 7 nucleotides matching TRBD2. The CDR3 consists of 17 residues. CDR1 MNHEY and CDR2 SMNVEV come from the germline V gene (reference sequence). J was trimmed by 0 bases and V by 5 bases; bases with no gene match: 13. CDR3 in DNA: TGTGCCAGCAGTCTCCTGTTCACTAGCGTCCTCTCCTACGAGCAGTACTTC. This codes for CASSLLFTSVLSYEQYF.

The chain joins TRBV27 to TRBJ2-7, with D perhaps matching TRBD2 (7 bases). CDR1 and CDR2 (germline): MNHEY, SMNVEV (reference sequence). The CDR3 consists of 18 residues. Trimming stripped 6 bases from V and 1 base from J, with 25 bases between. CDR3 in amino acids: CASSPLGSGGAGSYEQYF. CDR3 nucleotides: TGTGCCAGCAGCCCACTTGGTTCTGGGGGGGCAGGATCCTACGAGCAGTACTTC.